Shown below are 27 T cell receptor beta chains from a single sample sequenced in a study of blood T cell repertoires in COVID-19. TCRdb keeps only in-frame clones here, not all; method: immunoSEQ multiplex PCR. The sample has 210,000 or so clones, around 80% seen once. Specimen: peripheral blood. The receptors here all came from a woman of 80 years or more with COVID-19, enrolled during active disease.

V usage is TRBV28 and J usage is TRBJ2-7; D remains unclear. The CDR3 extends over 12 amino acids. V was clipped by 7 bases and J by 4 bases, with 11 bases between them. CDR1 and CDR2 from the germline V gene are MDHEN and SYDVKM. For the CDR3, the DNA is TGTGCCAGCATTTCCCCCCGGTACGAGCAGTACTTC. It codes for CASISPRYEQYF.

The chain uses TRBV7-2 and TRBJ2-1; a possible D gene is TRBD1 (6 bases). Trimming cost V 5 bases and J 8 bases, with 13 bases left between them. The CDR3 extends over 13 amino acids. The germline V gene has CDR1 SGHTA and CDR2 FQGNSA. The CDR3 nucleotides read TGTGCCAGCAGCCCAAAACAGGGCGATGAGCAGTTCTTC. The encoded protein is CASSPKQGDEQFF.

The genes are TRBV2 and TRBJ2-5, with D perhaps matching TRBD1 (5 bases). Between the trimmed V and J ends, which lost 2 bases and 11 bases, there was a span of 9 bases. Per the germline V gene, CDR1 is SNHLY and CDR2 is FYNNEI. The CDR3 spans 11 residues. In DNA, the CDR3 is TGTGCCAGCAGTGAAAGACAGAGTCAGTACTTC. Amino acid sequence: CASSERQSQYF.

CDR3 region: CASSGLAAETQYF. CDR3 bases: TGTGCCAGCAGTGGACTAGCTGCAGAGACCCAGTACTTC. The chain joins TRBV2 to TRBJ2-5, with 7 bases identical to TRBD2. The CDR3 is 13 residues long. J lost 4 bases, V lost 4 bases, and 3 bases had no gene match. CDR1 and CDR2 (germline): SNHLY, FYNNEI.

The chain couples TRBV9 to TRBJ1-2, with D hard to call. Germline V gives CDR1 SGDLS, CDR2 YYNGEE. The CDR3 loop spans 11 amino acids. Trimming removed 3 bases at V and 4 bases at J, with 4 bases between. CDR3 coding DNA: TGTGCCAGCAGCGGGCTCTATGGCTACACCTTC. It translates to CASSGLYGYTF.

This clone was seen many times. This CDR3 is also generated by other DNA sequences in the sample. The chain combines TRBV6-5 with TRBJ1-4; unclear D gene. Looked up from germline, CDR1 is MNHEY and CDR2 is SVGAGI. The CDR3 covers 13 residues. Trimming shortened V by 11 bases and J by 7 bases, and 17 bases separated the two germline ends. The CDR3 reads CAAGVSHGEKLFF. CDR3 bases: TGTGCCGCCGGGGTATCGCACGGTGAAAAACTGTTTTTT.

The CDR3 protein is CASSQDYPDTQYF. The CDR3 nucleotides are TGTGCCAGCAGCCAAGACTACCCAGATACGCAGTATTTT. The chain joins TRBV4-2 to TRBJ2-3, with D unclear. Germline V gene sequence: CDR1 LGHNA, CDR2 YNFKEQ. There are 13 residues in the CDR3. V was pared by 0 bases and J by 4 bases, with 5 bases between.

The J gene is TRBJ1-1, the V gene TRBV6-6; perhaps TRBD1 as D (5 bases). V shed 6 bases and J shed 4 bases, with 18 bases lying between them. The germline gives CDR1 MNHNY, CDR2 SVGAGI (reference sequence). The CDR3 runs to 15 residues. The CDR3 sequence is CASSPRQRLTTEAFF. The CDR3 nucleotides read TGTGCCAGCAGCCCTCGACAGAGGCTGACCACTGAAGCTTTCTTT.

CDR3 in amino acids: CASSYPRGRANYGYTF. The CDR3 DNA reads TGTGCCAGCAGTTACCCTAGGGGCCGAGCTAACTATGGCTACACCTTC. The chain employs TRBV6-2 or TRBV6-3 and TRBJ1-2, with D possibly matching TRBD1 (5 bases). V lost 2 bases to trimming and J lost 0 bases, with 13 bases between them. The CDR3 runs 16 residues. Germline CDR1 is MNHEY and CDR2 is SVGEGT.

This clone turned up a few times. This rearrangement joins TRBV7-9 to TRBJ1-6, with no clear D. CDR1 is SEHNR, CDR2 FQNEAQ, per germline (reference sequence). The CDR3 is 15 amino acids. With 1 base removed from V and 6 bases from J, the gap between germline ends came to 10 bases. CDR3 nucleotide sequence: TGTGCCAGCAGCTTAGGGTCTCGGGGTAATTCACCCCTCCACTTT. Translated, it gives CASSLGSRGNSPLHF.

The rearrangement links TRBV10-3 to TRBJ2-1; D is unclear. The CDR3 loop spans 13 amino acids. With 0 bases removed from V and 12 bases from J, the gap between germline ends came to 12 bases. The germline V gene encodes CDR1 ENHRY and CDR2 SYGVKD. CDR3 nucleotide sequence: TGTGCCATCAGTGAGTCCGGTCACAGTGTGCAGTTCTTC. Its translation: CAISESGHSVQFF.

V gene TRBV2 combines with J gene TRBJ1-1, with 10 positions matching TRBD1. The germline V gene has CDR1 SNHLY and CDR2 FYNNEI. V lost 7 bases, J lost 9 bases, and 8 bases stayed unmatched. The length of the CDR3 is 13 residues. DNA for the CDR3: TGTGCCAGCATGGGACAGGGGCAGACCAAAGCTTTCTTT. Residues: CASMGQGQTKAFF.

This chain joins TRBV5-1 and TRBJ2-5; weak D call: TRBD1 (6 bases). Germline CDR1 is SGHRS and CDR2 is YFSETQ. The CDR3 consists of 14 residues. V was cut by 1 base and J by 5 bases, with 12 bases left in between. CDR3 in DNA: TGCGCCAGCAGCTTGCAACAGGGAAGGGAGACCCAGTACTTC. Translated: CASSLQQGRETQYF. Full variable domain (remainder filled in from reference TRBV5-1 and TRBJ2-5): KAGVTQTPRYLIKTRGQQVTLSCSPISGHRSVSWYQQTPGQGLQFLFEYFSETQRNKGNFPGRFSGRQFSNSRSEMNVSTLELGDSALYLCASSLQQGRETQYFGPGTRLLVL.

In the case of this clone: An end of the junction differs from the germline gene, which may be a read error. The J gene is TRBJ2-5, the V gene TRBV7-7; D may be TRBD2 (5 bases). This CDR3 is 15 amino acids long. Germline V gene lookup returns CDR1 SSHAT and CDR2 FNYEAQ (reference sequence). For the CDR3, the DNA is TGTGCTAGCAGCCAGACGAACGGGAACATAGAGACCCAGTACTTC. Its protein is CASSQTNGNIETQYF. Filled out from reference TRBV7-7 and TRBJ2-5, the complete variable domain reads GAGVSQSPRYKVTKRGQDVTLRCDPISSHATLYWYQQALGQGPEFLTYFNYEAQPDKSGLPSDRFSAERPEGSISTLTIQRTEQRDSAMYRCASSQTNGNIETQYFGPGTRLLVL.

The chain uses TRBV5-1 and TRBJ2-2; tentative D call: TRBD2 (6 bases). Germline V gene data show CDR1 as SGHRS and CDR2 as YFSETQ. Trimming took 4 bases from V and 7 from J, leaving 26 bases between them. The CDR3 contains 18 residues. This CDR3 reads CASSPNPGLPQISGELFF. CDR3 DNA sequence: TGCGCCAGCAGCCCCAACCCGGGACTCCCCCAAATTAGCGGGGAGCTGTTTTTT. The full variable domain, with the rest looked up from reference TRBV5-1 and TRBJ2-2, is KAGVTQTPRYLIKTRGQQVTLSCSPISGHRSVSWYQQTPGQGLQFLFEYFSETQRNKGNFPGRFSGRQFSNSRSEMNVSTLELGDSALYLCASSPNPGLPQISGELFFGEGSRLTVL.

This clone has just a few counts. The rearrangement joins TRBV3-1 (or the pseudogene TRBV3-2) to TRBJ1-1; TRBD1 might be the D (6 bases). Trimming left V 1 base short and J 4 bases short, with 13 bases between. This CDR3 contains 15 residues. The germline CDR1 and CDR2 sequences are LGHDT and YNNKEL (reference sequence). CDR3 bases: TGTGCCAGCAGCCAAGCTGGGGAGGGGGGCACTGAAGCTTTCTTT. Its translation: CASSQAGEGGTEAFF.

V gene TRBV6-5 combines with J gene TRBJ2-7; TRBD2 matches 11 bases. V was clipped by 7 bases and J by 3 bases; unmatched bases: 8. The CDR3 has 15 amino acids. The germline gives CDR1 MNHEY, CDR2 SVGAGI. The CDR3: CASTQLAGVHYEQYF. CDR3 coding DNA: TGTGCCAGCACCCAACTAGCGGGGGTGCACTACGAGCAGTACTTC.

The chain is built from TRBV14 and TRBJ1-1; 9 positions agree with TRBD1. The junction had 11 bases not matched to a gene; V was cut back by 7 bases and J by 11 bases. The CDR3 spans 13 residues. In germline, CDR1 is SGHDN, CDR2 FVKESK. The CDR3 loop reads CASNRQGVRPAFF. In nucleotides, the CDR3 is TGTGCCAGCAACCGACAGGGGGTTAGGCCGGCTTTCTTT. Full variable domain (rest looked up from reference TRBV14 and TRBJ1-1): EAGVTQFPSHSVIEKGQTVTLRCDPISGHDNLYWYRRVMGKEIKFLLHFVKESKQDESGMPNNRFLAERTGGTYSTLKVQPAELEDSGVYFCASNRQGVRPAFFGQGTRLTVV.

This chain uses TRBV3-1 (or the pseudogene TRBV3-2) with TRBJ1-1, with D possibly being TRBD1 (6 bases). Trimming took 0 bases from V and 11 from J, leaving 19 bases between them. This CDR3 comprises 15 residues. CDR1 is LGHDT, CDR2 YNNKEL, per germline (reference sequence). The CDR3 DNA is TGTGCCAGCAGCCAAGAGGTTGAGCGGTCAGGGGCTGCTTTCTTT. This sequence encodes CASSQEVERSGAAFF.

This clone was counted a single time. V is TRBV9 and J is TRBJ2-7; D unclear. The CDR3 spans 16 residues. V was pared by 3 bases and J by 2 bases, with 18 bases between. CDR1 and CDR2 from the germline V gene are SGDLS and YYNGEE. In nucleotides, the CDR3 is TGTGCCAGCAGCGAGGCAAGTGGAGCCTTCCCCTACGAGCAGTACTTC. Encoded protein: CASSEASGAFPYEQYF. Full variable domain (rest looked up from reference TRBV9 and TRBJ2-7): DSGVTQTPKHLITATGQRVTLRCSPRSGDLSVYWYQQSLDQGLQFLIQYYNGEERAKGNILERFSAQQFPDLHSELNLSSLELGDSALYFCASSEASGAFPYEQYFGPGTRLTVT.

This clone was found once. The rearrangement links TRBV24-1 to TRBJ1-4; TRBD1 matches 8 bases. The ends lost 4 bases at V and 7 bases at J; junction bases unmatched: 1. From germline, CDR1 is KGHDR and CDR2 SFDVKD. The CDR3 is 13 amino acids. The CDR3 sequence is CATSETGVEKLFF. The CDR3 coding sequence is TGTGCCACCAGTGAGACAGGGGTTGAAAAACTGTTTTTT.

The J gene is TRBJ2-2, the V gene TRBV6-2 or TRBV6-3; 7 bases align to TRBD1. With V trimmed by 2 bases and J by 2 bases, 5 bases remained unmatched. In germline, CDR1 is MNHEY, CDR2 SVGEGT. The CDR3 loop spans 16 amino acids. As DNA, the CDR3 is TGTGCCAGCAGTTACCCGAGACAGGGCAACACCGGGGAGCTGTTTTTT. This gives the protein CASSYPRQGNTGELFF.

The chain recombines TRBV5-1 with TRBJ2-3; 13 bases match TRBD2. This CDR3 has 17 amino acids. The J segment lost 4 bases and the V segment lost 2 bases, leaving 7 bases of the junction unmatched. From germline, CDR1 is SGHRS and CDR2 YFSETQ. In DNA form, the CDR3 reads TGCGCCAGCAGCTTTGGTCTACTAGCGGGAGGGCCAGATACGCAGTATTTT. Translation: CASSFGLLAGGPDTQYF.

CDR3 coding DNA: TGTGCCAGCAGCGGCGTGGGACAGGGAATCCCCTATGGCTACACCTTC. Amino acids: CASSGVGQGIPYGYTF. The chain joins TRBV9 to TRBJ1-2; 9 nucleotides match TRBD1. The germline gives CDR1 SGDLS, CDR2 YYNGEE. The CDR3 has 16 residues. The V gene end was trimmed by 3 bases and the J gene end by 4 bases; junction bases not matched to a gene: 10.

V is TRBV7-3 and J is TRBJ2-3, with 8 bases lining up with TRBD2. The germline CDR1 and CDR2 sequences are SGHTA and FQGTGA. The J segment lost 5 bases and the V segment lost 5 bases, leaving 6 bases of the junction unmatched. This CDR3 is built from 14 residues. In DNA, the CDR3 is TGTGCCAGCAGCATCGGGACTAGTGGAGATACGCAGTATTTT. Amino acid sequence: CASSIGTSGDTQYF.

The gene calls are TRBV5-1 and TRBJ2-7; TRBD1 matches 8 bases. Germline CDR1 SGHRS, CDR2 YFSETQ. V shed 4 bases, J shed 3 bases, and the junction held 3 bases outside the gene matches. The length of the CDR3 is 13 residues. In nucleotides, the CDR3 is TGCGCCAGCAGCACAACAGGGGGCTACGAGCAGTACTTC. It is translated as CASSTTGGYEQYF.

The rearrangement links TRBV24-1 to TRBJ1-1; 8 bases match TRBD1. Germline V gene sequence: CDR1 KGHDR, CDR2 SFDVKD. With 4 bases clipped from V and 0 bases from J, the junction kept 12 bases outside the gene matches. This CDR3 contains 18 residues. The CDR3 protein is CATSELTGGISMNTEAFF. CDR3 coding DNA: TGTGCCACCAGTGAATTAACAGGGGGAATTTCTATGAACACTGAAGCTTTCTTT.